The rows below give T cell receptor beta chains drawn from one sample of a study of T cell responses to AZD1222 COVID-19 vaccine. TCRdb keeps only in-frame clones here, not all; method: immunoSEQ multiplex PCR. The sample contains roughly 100,000 clones, 88% of which appear only once. The starting material was peripheral blood, obtained on day 0 of AZD1222 vaccination. These receptor sequences come from an adult in good health. Each CDR3 is given with its conserved first and last residue. The order of the fields is D gene, V gene, J gene, clone size, CDR3 protein, CDR3 DNA. The D gene is left open where the match is weak. Size tells how often a clone was seen (once, few, many) or the class of an expanded clone, and some rows leave it out.

d_call: NA
v_call: TRBV5-1
j_call: TRBJ2-7
clone_size: few
cdr3_aa: CASSLSRPSYEQYF
cdr3_nt: TGCGCCAGCAGCTTGAGTAGGCCGAGCTACGAGCAGTACTTC

d_call: TRBD1
v_call: TRBV5-8
j_call: TRBJ2-5
clone_size: NA
cdr3_aa: CASSLGTGVRRETQYF
cdr3_nt: TGTGCCAGCAGCCTCGGGACAGGGGTGAGGCGGGAGACCCAGTACTTC

d_call: NA
v_call: TRBV24-1
j_call: TRBJ2-1
clone_size: NA
cdr3_aa: CATSVDYNEQFF
cdr3_nt: TGTGCCACCAGTGTCGATTACAATGAGCAGTTCTTC

d_call: TRBD1
v_call: TRBV7-2
j_call: TRBJ2-2
clone_size: NA
cdr3_aa: CASSNRTPTGKTGELFF
cdr3_nt: TGTGCCAGCAGCAACCGAACCCCGACAGGGAAGACCGGGGAGCTGTTTTTT

d_call: NA
v_call: TRBV29-1
j_call: TRBJ2-3
clone_size: NA
cdr3_aa: CSVRTAPGTDTQYF
cdr3_nt: TGCAGCGTCCGGACTGCCCCAGGCACAGATACGCAGTATTTT

d_call: TRBD2
v_call: TRBV18
j_call: TRBJ2-2
clone_size: NA
cdr3_aa: CASSFLAGANTGELFF
cdr3_nt: TGTGCCAGCTCGTTCTTAGCGGGAGCGAACACCGGGGAGCTGTTTTTT

d_call: NA
v_call: TRBV12-3/TRBV12-4
j_call: TRBJ1-2
clone_size: NA
cdr3_aa: CASSLTYGYTF
cdr3_nt: TGTGCCAGCAGTTTAACCTATGGCTACACCTTC

d_call: NA
v_call: TRBV28
j_call: TRBJ2-2
clone_size: few
cdr3_aa: CASSYLPPPGELFF
cdr3_nt: TGTGCCAGCAGTTATTTACCCCCTCCCGGGGAGCTGTTTTTT

d_call: NA
v_call: TRBV30
j_call: TRBJ2-7
clone_size: few
cdr3_aa: CAWSPGGHEQYF
cdr3_nt: TGTGCCTGGAGTCCCGGAGGGCACGAGCAGTACTTC

d_call: NA
v_call: TRBV11-1
j_call: TRBJ2-1
clone_size: NA
cdr3_aa: CASSWTYASSYNEQFF
cdr3_nt: TGTGCCAGCAGCTGGACGTACGCCTCCTCCTACAATGAGCAGTTCTTC

d_call: TRBD1
v_call: TRBV11-1
j_call: TRBJ1-2
clone_size: NA
cdr3_aa: CASSLTGVRGYTF
cdr3_nt: TGTGCCAGCAGCTTAACAGGGGTTCGTGGCTACACCTTC

d_call: NA
v_call: TRBV2
j_call: TRBJ2-7
clone_size: NA
cdr3_aa: CASAAIPYEQYF
cdr3_nt: TGTGCCAGCGCAGCGATTCCCTACGAGCAGTACTTC

d_call: TRBD1
v_call: TRBV6-2/TRBV6-3
j_call: TRBJ2-7
clone_size: NA
cdr3_aa: CASSSPGQGAYEQYF
cdr3_nt: TGTGCCAGCAGTTCTCCGGGACAGGGGGCCTACGAGCAGTACTTC

d_call: NA
v_call: TRBV2
j_call: TRBJ2-1
clone_size: NA
cdr3_aa: CASSEMTGAYNEQFF
cdr3_nt: TGTGCCAGCAGTGAAATGACAGGCGCCTACAATGAGCAGTTCTTC

d_call: TRBD1
v_call: TRBV5-5
j_call: TRBJ1-5
clone_size: once
cdr3_aa: CASSWTGSNQPQHF
cdr3_nt: TGTGCCAGCAGCTGGACAGGGAGCAATCAGCCCCAGCATTTT

d_call: TRBD1
v_call: TRBV18
j_call: TRBJ2-3
clone_size: NA
cdr3_aa: CASSPVTGGLTDTQYF
cdr3_nt: TGTGCCAGCTCACCCGTGACAGGGGGCCTCACAGATACGCAGTATTTT

d_call: TRBD2
v_call: TRBV11-2
j_call: TRBJ2-2
clone_size: NA
cdr3_aa: CASSPGALAGQTGELFF
cdr3_nt: TGTGCCAGCAGCCCGGGCGCCCTAGCGGGACAAACCGGGGAGCTGTTTTTT

d_call: NA
v_call: TRBV24-1
j_call: TRBJ1-1
clone_size: NA
cdr3_aa: CATRGGLNTEAFF
cdr3_nt: TGTGCCACCAGGGGAGGCCTGAACACTGAAGCTTTCTTT

d_call: TRBD2
v_call: TRBV10-1
j_call: TRBJ2-1
clone_size: NA
cdr3_aa: CASSEGLAGSGKFF
cdr3_nt: TGCGCCAGCAGTGAGGGACTAGCTGGGTCAGGGAAGTTCTTC

d_call: TRBD2
v_call: TRBV10-1
j_call: TRBJ2-1
clone_size: NA
cdr3_aa: CASSGLGRNEQFF
cdr3_nt: TGCGCCAGTTCGGGACTAGGACGCAATGAGCAGTTCTTC

d_call: NA
v_call: TRBV7-8
j_call: TRBJ1-1
clone_size: NA
cdr3_aa: CASSPGGTEAFF
cdr3_nt: TGTGCCAGCAGTCCCGGGGGCACTGAAGCTTTCTTT

d_call: NA
v_call: TRBV28
j_call: TRBJ2-3
clone_size: NA
cdr3_aa: CASNPYPDLGVDTQYF
cdr3_nt: TGTGCCAGCAACCCTTACCCCGACTTGGGGGTGGATACGCAGTATTTT

d_call: NA
v_call: TRBV7-6
j_call: TRBJ1-1
clone_size: once
cdr3_aa: CASSLGGSVEAFF
cdr3_nt: TGTGCCAGCAGCTTAGGGGGCTCGGTTGAAGCTTTCTTT

d_call: NA
v_call: TRBV4-1
j_call: TRBJ2-3
clone_size: NA
cdr3_aa: CASSQRLETDTQYF
cdr3_nt: TGCGCCAGCAGCCAACGTCTGGAGACAGATACGCAGTATTTT

d_call: NA
v_call: TRBV28
j_call: TRBJ1-2
clone_size: once
cdr3_aa: CASTKTYGYTF
cdr3_nt: TGTGCCAGCACCAAGACCTATGGCTACACCTTC

d_call: TRBD1
v_call: TRBV18
j_call: TRBJ1-4
clone_size: NA
cdr3_aa: CASSPRPGQGNNEKLFF
cdr3_nt: TGTGCCAGCTCACCGAGACCGGGACAGGGTAACAATGAAAAACTGTTTTTT

d_call: NA
v_call: TRBV15
j_call: TRBJ1-5
clone_size: few
cdr3_aa: CATSREQGLNQPQHF
cdr3_nt: TGTGCCACCAGCAGAGAGCAGGGATTGAATCAGCCCCAGCATTTT

d_call: NA
v_call: TRBV25-1
j_call: TRBJ1-2
clone_size: NA
cdr3_aa: CASSRGNYGYTF
cdr3_nt: TGTGCCAGCAGTAGGGGGAACTATGGCTACACCTTC

d_call: NA
v_call: TRBV6-2/TRBV6-3
j_call: TRBJ1-2
clone_size: few
cdr3_aa: CASSPGTTGYTF
cdr3_nt: TGTGCCAGCAGCCCCGGGACGACCGGCTACACCTTC

d_call: NA
v_call: TRBV6-2/TRBV6-3
j_call: TRBJ1-1
clone_size: NA
cdr3_aa: CASSYFRLEAFF
cdr3_nt: TGTGCCAGCAGTTACTTCCGGCTTGAAGCTTTCTTT

d_call: TRBD2
v_call: TRBV11-2
j_call: TRBJ2-7
clone_size: NA
cdr3_aa: CASSPMGLAGVGEQYF
cdr3_nt: TGTGCCAGCAGCCCTATGGGACTAGCGGGGGTCGGCGAGCAGTACTTC

d_call: NA
v_call: TRBV7-3
j_call: TRBJ1-1
clone_size: NA
cdr3_aa: CASSLYQAGTEAFF
cdr3_nt: TGTGCCAGCAGCTTATACCAGGCGGGAACTGAAGCTTTCTTT

d_call: NA
v_call: TRBV2
j_call: TRBJ2-2
clone_size: few
cdr3_aa: CASGLLGELFF
cdr3_nt: TGTGCCAGCGGTCTTCTCGGGGAGCTGTTTTTT

d_call: TRBD2
v_call: TRBV18
j_call: TRBJ2-1
clone_size: NA
cdr3_aa: CASSPEREKNEQFF
cdr3_nt: TGTGCCAGCTCACCAGAGCGGGAGAAGAATGAGCAGTTCTTC

d_call: NA
v_call: TRBV6-2/TRBV6-3
j_call: TRBJ2-3
clone_size: NA
cdr3_aa: CASSYPLVGGVADTQYF
cdr3_nt: TGTGCCAGCAGTTACCCTCTAGTTGGGGGAGTTGCAGATACGCAGTATTTT

d_call: NA
v_call: TRBV28
j_call: TRBJ1-5
clone_size: NA
cdr3_aa: CASSLSGGFSNQPQHF
cdr3_nt: TGTGCCAGCAGTTTATCCGGAGGGTTCAGCAATCAGCCCCAGCATTTT

d_call: TRBD2
v_call: TRBV7-2
j_call: TRBJ2-3
clone_size: NA
cdr3_aa: CASSPAPRLAVPDTQYF
cdr3_nt: TGTGCCAGCAGCCCCGCTCCTAGACTAGCGGTCCCAGATACGCAGTATTTT

d_call: NA
v_call: TRBV21-1
j_call: TRBJ1-3
clone_size: once
cdr3_aa: CASSKSTGQDYGHSGNTIYF
cdr3_nt: TGTGCCAGCAGCAAAAGTACGGGACAGGACTACGGACACTCTGGAAACACCATATATTTT

d_call: TRBD1
v_call: TRBV27
j_call: TRBJ2-1
clone_size: NA
cdr3_aa: CASSPGGEQFF
cdr3_nt: TGTGCCAGCAGTCCAGGGGGTGAGCAGTTCTTC

d_call: NA
v_call: TRBV19
j_call: TRBJ1-1
clone_size: NA
cdr3_aa: CASKGRAMNTEAFF
cdr3_nt: TGTGCCAGTAAGGGGAGAGCCATGAACACTGAAGCTTTCTTT

d_call: NA
v_call: TRBV4-3
j_call: TRBJ2-5
clone_size: NA
cdr3_aa: CASSLGGGAETQYF
cdr3_nt: TGCGCCAGCAGCCTCGGTGGGGGGGCGGAGACCCAGTACTTC

d_call: NA
v_call: TRBV6-5
j_call: TRBJ1-5
clone_size: NA
cdr3_aa: CASSYSAASNQPQHF
cdr3_nt: TGTGCCAGCAGTTACTCAGCCGCAAGCAATCAGCCCCAGCATTTT

d_call: NA
v_call: TRBV6-5
j_call: TRBJ2-7
clone_size: NA
cdr3_aa: CASSPPRRGGDEQYF
cdr3_nt: TGTGCCAGCAGTCCACCACGCAGGGGTGGGGACGAGCAGTACTTC

d_call: NA
v_call: TRBV2
j_call: TRBJ2-3
clone_size: NA
cdr3_aa: CASCYNRFTDTQYF
cdr3_nt: TGTGCCAGTTGTTACAACAGGTTCACAGATACGCAGTATTTT

d_call: NA
v_call: TRBV28
j_call: TRBJ2-7
clone_size: NA
cdr3_aa: CASSSTAQETEQYF
cdr3_nt: TGTGCCAGCAGTTCAACCGCACAGGAGACCGAGCAGTACTTC

d_call: TRBD1
v_call: TRBV6-5
j_call: TRBJ1-2
clone_size: few
cdr3_aa: CASSTTTGAGGYTF
cdr3_nt: TGTGCCAGCAGTACAACGACAGGGGCGGGTGGCTACACCTTC

d_call: NA
v_call: TRBV18
j_call: TRBJ2-7
clone_size: NA
cdr3_aa: CASSLRLEYEQYF
cdr3_nt: TGTGCCAGCTCACTCCGGCTGGAGTACGAGCAGTACTTC

d_call: NA
v_call: TRBV28
j_call: TRBJ1-2
clone_size: NA
cdr3_aa: CASSLIQTGRGYTF
cdr3_nt: TGTGCCAGCAGTTTAATACAAACAGGGAGGGGCTACACCTTC

d_call: NA
v_call: TRBV7-8
j_call: TRBJ1-1
clone_size: NA
cdr3_aa: CASSLTLNTEAFF
cdr3_nt: TGTGCCAGCAGCTTAACTTTGAACACTGAAGCTTTCTTT

d_call: NA
v_call: TRBV7-9
j_call: TRBJ1-2
clone_size: NA
cdr3_aa: CASSRGGTLNYGYTF
cdr3_nt: TGTGCCAGCAGCCGCGGTGGGACCCTTAACTATGGCTACACCTTC

d_call: NA
v_call: TRBV27
j_call: TRBJ2-2
clone_size: NA
cdr3_aa: CASSSQSGPNTGELFF
cdr3_nt: TGTGCCAGCAGTTCCCAGAGCGGGCCGAACACCGGGGAGCTGTTTTTT

d_call: TRBD1
v_call: TRBV19
j_call: TRBJ2-7
clone_size: NA
cdr3_aa: CASSIIKRTGGPYEQYF
cdr3_nt: TGTGCCAGTAGTATTATAAAACGGACAGGGGGCCCCTACGAGCAGTACTTC

d_call: NA
v_call: TRBV5-1
j_call: TRBJ1-1
clone_size: NA
cdr3_aa: CASSLGDLNTEAFF
cdr3_nt: TGCGCCAGCAGCCTAGGGGACCTGAACACTGAAGCTTTCTTT

d_call: NA
v_call: TRBV9
j_call: TRBJ1-1
clone_size: NA
cdr3_aa: CASSAGGGLNTEAFF
cdr3_nt: TGTGCCAGCAGCGCTGGGGGGGGCCTGAACACTGAAGCTTTCTTT

d_call: TRBD1
v_call: TRBV5-1
j_call: TRBJ2-1
clone_size: NA
cdr3_aa: CASSSGQGGYNEQFF
cdr3_nt: TGCGCCAGCAGCTCGGGACAGGGGGGATACAATGAGCAGTTCTTC

d_call: NA
v_call: TRBV5-4
j_call: TRBJ2-1
clone_size: NA
cdr3_aa: CASSASSAVYNEQFF
cdr3_nt: TGTGCCAGCAGCGCTTCTAGCGCGGTTTACAATGAGCAGTTCTTC

d_call: TRBD2
v_call: TRBV19
j_call: TRBJ2-3
clone_size: NA
cdr3_aa: CASSIWLAGEGGFAQAVDDTQYF
cdr3_nt: TGTGCCAGTAGTATCTGGCTAGCGGGAGAGGGGGGGTTTGCCCAAGCAGTGGATGATACGCAGTATTTT